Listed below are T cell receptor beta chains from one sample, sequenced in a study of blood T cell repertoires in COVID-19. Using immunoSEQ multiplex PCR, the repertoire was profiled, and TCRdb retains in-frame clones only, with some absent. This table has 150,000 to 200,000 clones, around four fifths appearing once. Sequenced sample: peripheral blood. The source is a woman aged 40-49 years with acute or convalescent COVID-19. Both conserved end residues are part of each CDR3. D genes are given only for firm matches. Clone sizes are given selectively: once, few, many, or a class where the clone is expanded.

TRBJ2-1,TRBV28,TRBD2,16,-,TGTGCCAGCCAAAATTTAGCGGGCTCGCTTTACAATGAGCAGTTCTTC,CASQNLAGSLYNEQFF
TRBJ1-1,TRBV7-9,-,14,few,TGTGCCAGCAGCCGCCAGCGGGGGAACACTGAAGCTTTCTTT,CASSRQRGNTEAFF
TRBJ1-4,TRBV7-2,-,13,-,TGTGCCAGCAGCCTACAGACGAATGAAAAACTGTTTTTT,CASSLQTNEKLFF
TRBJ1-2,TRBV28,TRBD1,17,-,TGTGCCAGCATTTCACTGGTTAGGACAGGCAACTCCTATGGCTACACCTTC,CASISLVRTGNSYGYTF
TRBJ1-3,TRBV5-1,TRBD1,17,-,TGCGCCAGCAGCTTGGATGGGGGAAGGGGGCTTGGAAACACCATATATTTT,CASSLDGGRGLGNTIYF
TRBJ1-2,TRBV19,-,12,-,TGTGCCAGTACCGACAGGCCCTCTGGCTACACCTTC,CASTDRPSGYTF
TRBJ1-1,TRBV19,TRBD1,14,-,TGTGCCAGTATCCCACAGGGGGCTTTAACTGAAGCTTTCTTT,CASIPQGALTEAFF
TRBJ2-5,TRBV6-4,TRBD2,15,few,TGTGCCAGCAGTCCACTAGCGGGAGCGGGGGAGACCCAGTACTTC,CASSPLAGAGETQYF
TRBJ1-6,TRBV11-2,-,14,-,TGTGCCAGCAGCTCCCCCTGGGGGGGTTCACCCCTCCACTTT,CASSSPWGGSPLHF
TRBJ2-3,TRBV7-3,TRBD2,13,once,TGTGCCAGCAGCCTAGCGGGGTCAGATACGCAGTATTTT,CASSLAGSDTQYF
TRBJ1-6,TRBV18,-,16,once,TGTGCCAGCTCCCCCAGGTCGGGGGAGGGAAATTCACCCCTCCACTTT,CASSPRSGEGNSPLHF
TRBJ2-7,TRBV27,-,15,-,TGTGCCAGCAAGACCGGGACTTCACCCCTCTACGAGCAGTACTTC,CASKTGTSPLYEQYF
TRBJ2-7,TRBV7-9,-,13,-,TGTGCCAGCAGCTCCGTAGGGGTGAACGAGCAGTACTTC,CASSSVGVNEQYF
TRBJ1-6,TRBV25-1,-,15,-,TGTGCCAGCAGTCCGGTCGACAGTGTGGTCTCACCCCTCCACTTT,CASSPVDSVVSPLHF
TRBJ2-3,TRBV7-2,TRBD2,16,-,TGTGCCAGCAGCTTGTTTTCTAGCGGGTTCACAGATACGCAGTATTTT,CASSLFSSGFTDTQYF
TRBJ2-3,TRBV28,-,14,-,TGTGCCAGCAGTTTTAGTAATCTGTTGGATACGCAGTATTTT,CASSFSNLLDTQYF
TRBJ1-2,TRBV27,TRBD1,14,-,TGTGCCAGCAGTTTGCAACCGGGAGGGGGCGGCTACACCTTC,CASSLQPGGGGYTF
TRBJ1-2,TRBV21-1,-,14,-,TGTGCCAGCAGCGACAGTCCCGCTAACTATGGCTACACCTTC,CASSDSPANYGYTF
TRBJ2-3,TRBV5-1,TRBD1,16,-,TGCGCCAGCAGCTTGCAGGGTAGGGGGCCCCCAGATACGCAGTATTTT,CASSLQGRGPPDTQYF
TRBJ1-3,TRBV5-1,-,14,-,TGCGCCAGCAGCCCGGACAAGACACGAAACACCATATATTTT,CASSPDKTRNTIYF
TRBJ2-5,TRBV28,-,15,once,TGTGCCAGCACCATCCAAGGGGGGGGAGCGGAGACCCAGTACTTC,CASTIQGGGAETQYF
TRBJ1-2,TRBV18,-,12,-,TGTGCCAGCTCCACCGCTACTCAGGTCTACACCTTC,CASSTATQVYTF
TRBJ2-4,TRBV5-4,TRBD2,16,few,TGTGCCAGCACGCCGAGTAGCGGGGGTGCCAAAAACATTCAGTACTTC,CASTPSSGGAKNIQYF
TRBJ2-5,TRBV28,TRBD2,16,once,TGTGCCAGCAGTGTGGAGCTAGCGGGCATCCAAGAGACCCAGTACTTC,CASSVELAGIQETQYF
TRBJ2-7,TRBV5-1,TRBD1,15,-,TGCGCCAGCAGCTTGCGGACAGGGGGGTCCGGCGAGCAGTACTTC,CASSLRTGGSGEQYF
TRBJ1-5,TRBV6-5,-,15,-,TGTGCCAGCAGTTACGCGGCGGAGAGCAATCAGCCCCAGCATTTT,CASSYAAESNQPQHF
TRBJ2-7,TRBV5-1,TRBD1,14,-,TGCGCCAGCAGTCGGACAGGGGAGTTCAACGAGCAGTACTTC,CASSRTGEFNEQYF
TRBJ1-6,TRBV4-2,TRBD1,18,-,TGTGCCAGCAGCCCATATTGGCGGGACAGGGAGGGTAATTCACCCCTCCACTTT,CASSPYWRDREGNSPLHF
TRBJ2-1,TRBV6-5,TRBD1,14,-,TGTGCCAGCAGTCGGGGACAGGCATACGATGAGCAGTTCTTC,CASSRGQAYDEQFF
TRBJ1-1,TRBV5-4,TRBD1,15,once,TGTGCCAGCAGCCAGGGGGGCAGGGGGCGTACTGAAGCTTTCTTT,CASSQGGRGRTEAFF
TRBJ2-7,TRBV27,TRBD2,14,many,TGTGCCAGCAGTTTATCCGCGGGAGTGACCGAGCAGTACTTC,CASSLSAGVTEQYF
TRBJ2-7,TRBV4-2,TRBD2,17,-,TGTGCCAGCAGCACCCGGGACCCCGGGAGGAAGGTCTACGAGCAGTACTTC,CASSTRDPGRKVYEQYF
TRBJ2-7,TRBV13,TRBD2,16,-,TGTGCCAGCAGCCGGGGAGGGGGACTAGCGGAATACGAGCAGTACTTC,CASSRGGGLAEYEQYF
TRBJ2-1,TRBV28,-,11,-,TGTGCCAGCAGTGAGTACAATGAGCAGTTCTTC,CASSEYNEQFF
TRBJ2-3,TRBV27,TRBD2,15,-,TGTGCCAGCAGAACTAGCGGGGGGAGCACAGATACGCAGTATTTT,CASRTSGGSTDTQYF
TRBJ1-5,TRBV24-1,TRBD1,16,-,TGTGCCACCAGTGATCCAGGACAGGGGGCTGATCAGCCCCAGCATTTT,CATSDPGQGADQPQHF
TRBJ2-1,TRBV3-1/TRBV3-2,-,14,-,TGTGCCAGCAGCCAAGGGAGCTCCTACAATGAGCAGTTCTTC,CASSQGSSYNEQFF
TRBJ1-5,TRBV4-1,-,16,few,TGCGCCAGCAGCCAAGATACGAACATTAAAAATCAGCCCCAGCATTTT,CASSQDTNIKNQPQHF
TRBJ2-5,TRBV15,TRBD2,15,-,TGTGCCACCAGCAGAGATGTGGCTAGCGGAGAGACCCAGTACTTC,CATSRDVASGETQYF
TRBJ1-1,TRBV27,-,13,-,TGTGCCAGCAGTACAGGAAGTGGTACTGAAGCTTTCTTT,CASSTGSGTEAFF
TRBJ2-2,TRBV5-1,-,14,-,TGCGCCAGCAGCTTGGCAGCGAACACCGGGGAGCTGTTTTTT,CASSLAANTGELFF
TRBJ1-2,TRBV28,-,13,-,TGTGCCAGCAGGACAGGCAGGGGCTATGGCTACACCTTC,CASRTGRGYGYTF
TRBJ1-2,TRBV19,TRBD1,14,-,TGTGCCAGTAGCCCCGGACAGGGCTTCTATGGCTACACCTTC,CASSPGQGFYGYTF
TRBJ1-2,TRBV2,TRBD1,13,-,TGTGCCAGCAGTGTTGGACAGGCAATTGGCTACACCTTC,CASSVGQAIGYTF
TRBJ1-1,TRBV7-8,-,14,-,TGTGCCAGCACGGCGGTGACGGGGGGCACTGAAGCTTTCTTT,CASTAVTGGTEAFF